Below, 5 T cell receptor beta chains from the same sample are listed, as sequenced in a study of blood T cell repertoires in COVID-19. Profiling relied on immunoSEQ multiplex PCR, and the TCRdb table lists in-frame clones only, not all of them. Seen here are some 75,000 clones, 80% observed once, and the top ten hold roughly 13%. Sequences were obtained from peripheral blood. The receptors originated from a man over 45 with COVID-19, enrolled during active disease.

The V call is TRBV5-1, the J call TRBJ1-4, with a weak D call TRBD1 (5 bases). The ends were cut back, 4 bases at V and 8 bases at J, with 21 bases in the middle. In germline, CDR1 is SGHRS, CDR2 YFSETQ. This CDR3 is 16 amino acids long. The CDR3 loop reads CASSPYRVGEGEKLFF. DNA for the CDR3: TGCGCCAGCAGCCCGTATCGAGTAGGGGAGGGGGAAAAACTGTTTTTT.

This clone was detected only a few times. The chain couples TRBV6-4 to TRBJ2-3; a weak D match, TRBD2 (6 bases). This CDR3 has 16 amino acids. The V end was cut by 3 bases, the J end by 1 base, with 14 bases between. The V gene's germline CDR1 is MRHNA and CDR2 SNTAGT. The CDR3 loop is CASSEGGGVGTDTQYF. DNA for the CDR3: TGTGCCAGCAGTGAAGGCGGCGGGGTAGGCACAGATACGCAGTATTTT.

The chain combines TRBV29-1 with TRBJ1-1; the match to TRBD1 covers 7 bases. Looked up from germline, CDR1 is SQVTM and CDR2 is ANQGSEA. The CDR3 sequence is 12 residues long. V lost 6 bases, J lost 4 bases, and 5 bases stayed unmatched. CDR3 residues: CSVGTDGTEAFF. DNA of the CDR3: TGCAGCGTCGGGACAGACGGCACTGAAGCTTTCTTT.

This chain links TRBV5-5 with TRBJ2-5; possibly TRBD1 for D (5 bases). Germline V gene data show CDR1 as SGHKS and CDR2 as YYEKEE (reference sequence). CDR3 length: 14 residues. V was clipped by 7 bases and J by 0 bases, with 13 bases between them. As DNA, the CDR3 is TGTGCCAGCGGCCCAGACAGCAACCAAGAGACCCAGTACTTC. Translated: CASGPDSNQETQYF.

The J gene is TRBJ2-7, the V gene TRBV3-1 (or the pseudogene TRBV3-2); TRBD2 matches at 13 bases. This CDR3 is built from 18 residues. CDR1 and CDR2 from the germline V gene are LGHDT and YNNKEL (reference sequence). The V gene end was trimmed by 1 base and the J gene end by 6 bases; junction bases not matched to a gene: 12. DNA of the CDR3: TGTGCCAGCAGCCAAGGGGGTCCCGGACTAGCGGGAGCGGGCGAGCAGTACTTC. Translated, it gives CASSQGGPGLAGAGEQYF.